This T cell receptor beta chain comes out of a study of shared clonotypes between healthy human individuals. Nashville, Tennessee was home to all donors, each a Caucasian adult. The table lists this clone with a few counts. The assay used deep level. Over several immunoSEQ plates, each subset's genomic DNA was distributed in even portions. The method was immunoSEQ multiplex PCR; TCRdb's version includes in-frame clones alone and lacks a portion of them. Counted here are approximately 440,000 clones, roughly three quarters occurring once; the ten biggest clones make up more than 10%. This CDR3 has 15 amino acids. Germline lookup yields CDR1 SGHNT and CDR2 YYREEE (reference sequence). V dropped 0 bases and J dropped 3; count of bases not matched to a gene: 5.

The chain has TRBV5-4 and TRBJ2-7; TRBD2 matches 8 bases. Sequenced sample: PBMCs. This TCR was recovered from a woman in her thirties or forties in good health. Some clones in this sample may be carry-over from other donors' samples. The DNA of the CDR3 is TGTGCCAGCAGCTTGGACGGCGGGGGGAACTACGAGCAGTACTTC. It encodes CASSLDGGGNYEQYF.